The following is a TCR beta chain sequence with its context. Its specificity is not known. With 6 bases removed from V and 4 bases from J, the gap between germline ends came to 15 bases. Germline V gene lookup returns CDR1 MNHEY and CDR2 SMNVEV (reference sequence). This CDR3 has 14 residues. The data derive from a study of shared clonotypes between healthy human individuals. Overall study results and limits: A few donors had around 5% of their naive CD4 clonotypes in common. Memory subsets generally showed lower estimated richness than naive subsets.

Profiling relied on immunoSEQ multiplex PCR, and the TCRdb table lists in-frame clones only, not all of them. The table includes roughly 2.4 million clones, 95% detected once. Sequenced input: naive CD4+ T cells sorted from blood. The subset was: CD45RA+ positively selected. The chain links TRBV27 to TRBJ2-5, with D tentatively TRBD1 (5 bases). This TCR was sampled from a man between 18 and 29 years old in good health. This chain's CDR3 is CASRGPAKGETQYF. In DNA form, the CDR3 reads TGTGCCAGCAGGGGGCCGGCTAAGGGAGAGACCCAGTACTTC.